The 6 T cell receptor beta chains presented below share a single source sample, sequenced in a study of response to subunit inactivated influenza vaccine. MiXCR was run by TCRdb on the RT-PCR reads, yielding one entry per CDR3 protein. The sample records about 500,000 distinct CDR3 sequences, about 7.2% being singletons. Specimen: PBMCs from blood, collected about 24 months after vaccination. The receptors were sampled from a man between 45 and 75 years old who received an inactivated influenza vaccine.

This CDR3 is CATSRPQGAPTTDTQYF. The CDR3 DNA reads TGTGCCACCAGCAGACCTCAGGGGGCCCCTACCACAGATACGCAGTATTTT. The chain employs TRBV15 and TRBJ2-3, with 8 nucleotides matching TRBD1. The CDR3 is 17 amino acids. The germline V gene encodes CDR1 LNHNV and CDR2 YYDKDF (reference sequence). With 2 bases clipped from V and 2 bases from J, the junction kept 9 bases outside the gene matches.

The genes are TRBV3-1 and TRBJ2-1, with D possibly TRBD1 on 5 matching bases. There are 18 residues in the CDR3. Germline assignment: CDR1 LGHDT and CDR2 YNNKEL (reference sequence). Trimming took 4 bases from V and 0 from J, leaving 19 bases between them. CDR3 nucleotides: TGTGCCAGCAGCCGTGGGGCCATACGTACCCGCTCCTACAATGAGCAGTTCTTC. Its protein product is CASSRGAIRTRSYNEQFF.

This sequence joins TRBV20-1 and TRBJ2-5; 10 bases are a match to TRBD1. With V trimmed by 5 bases and J by 5 bases, 5 bases remained unmatched. The CDR3 contains 13 residues. CDR1 and CDR2 (germline): DFQATT, SNEGSKA (reference sequence). The CDR3 loop reads CSARDRGFETQYF. The CDR3 DNA reads TGCAGTGCTCGGGACAGGGGATTTGAGACCCAGTACTTC.

The chain combines TRBV29-1 with TRBJ2-6; D call uncertain. The CDR3 runs to 13 residues. Germline V lookup: CDR1 SQVTM, CDR2 ANQGSEA. The V and J ends lost 7 bases and 0 bases respectively, with 7 bases between them. The chain's CDR3 is CSAYHSGANVLTF. The DNA for the CDR3 is TGCAGCGCCTACCACTCTGGGGCCAACGTCCTGACTTTC.

The chain uses TRBV4-1 and TRBJ2-2, with D possibly TRBD1 on 5 matching bases. V lost 3 bases, J lost 1 base, and 9 bases lay in between. CDR1 MGHRA and CDR2 YSYEKL come from the germline V gene. The CDR3 extends over 15 amino acids. The CDR3 bases are TGCGCCAGCAGCCAGGGGCTTTTGAACACCGGGGAGCTGTTTTTT. Its translation: CASSQGLLNTGELFF.

The chain has TRBV11-2 and TRBJ2-7, with 12 bases aligning to TRBD2. This CDR3 has 16 residues. V gave up 5 bases and J gave up 9 bases; unmatched junction bases: 14. The germline V gene encodes CDR1 SGHAT and CDR2 FQNNGV. CDR3 in DNA: TGTGCCAGCAGCCGTGGACTAGCGGGGTCGTTTGTGGGGCAGTACTTC. Translating it yields CASSRGLAGSFVGQYF.